These 8 T cell receptor beta chains were all obtained from the same sample, sequenced in a study of blood T cell repertoires in COVID-19. Libraries were prepared by immunoSEQ multiplex PCR; TCRdb keeps only in-frame clonotypes and omits some of them. The sample includes around 330,000 clones, around 89% of them seen just once. Sequences were obtained from peripheral blood. The receptors shown here come from a woman aged 45-59 years with active or convalescent COVID-19.

The chain's CDR3 is CASSQIQVNTGELFF. The CDR3 DNA is TGCGCCAGCAGCCAAATACAGGTGAACACCGGGGAGCTGTTTTTT. V is TRBV4-3 and J is TRBJ2-2; TRBD1 might be the D (5 bases). The V gene's germline CDR1 is LGHNA and CDR2 YSLEER. Trimming removed 2 bases at V and 1 base at J, with 8 bases between. The CDR3 extends over 15 amino acids.

V usage is TRBV4-3 and J usage is TRBJ2-7; TRBD2 is a possible D gene (5 bases). This CDR3 contains 14 residues. The ends were cut back, 0 bases at V and 4 bases at J, with 10 bases in the middle. Germline CDR1 is LGHNA and CDR2 is YSLEER. The CDR3 protein is CASSQDIRGYEQYF. In DNA, the CDR3 is TGCGCCAGCAGCCAAGATATCCGGGGTTACGAGCAGTACTTC.

With regard to this clone: One junction end does not reproduce the germline sequence, and a read error may be involved. V and J are TRBV7-7 and TRBJ2-7, with 7 bases lining up with TRBD1. CDR3 length: 14 amino acids. Germline lookup yields CDR1 SSHAT and CDR2 FNYEAQ (reference sequence). CDR3 DNA sequence: TGTGCTAGCAGCCTGGACCGGGACAGTTACGAGCAGTACTTC. The encoded protein is CASSLDRDSYEQYF. Filled out from reference TRBV7-7 and TRBJ2-7, the complete variable domain reads GAGVSQSPRYKVTKRGQDVTLRCDPISSHATLYWYQQALGQGPEFLTYFNYEAQPDKSGLPSDRFSAERPEGSISTLTIQRTEQRDSAMYRCASSLDRDSYEQYFGPGTRLTVT.

The J gene is TRBJ1-5, the V gene TRBV30; the match to TRBD1 covers 9 bases. The germline CDR1 and CDR2 sequences are GTSNPN and SVGIG (reference sequence). There are 14 residues in the CDR3. Unmatched junction bases numbered 7, after V lost 1 base and J lost 9 bases. CDR3: CAWSEWTGEMPQHF. CDR3 in DNA: TGTGCCTGGAGTGAGTGGACAGGGGAAATGCCCCAGCATTTT. Full variable domain (outside the CDR3, taken from reference TRBV30 and TRBJ1-5): SQTIHQWPATLVQPVGSPLSLECTVEGTSNPNLYWYRQAAGRGLQLLFYSVGIGQISSEVPQNLSASRPQDRQFILSSKKLLLSDSGFYLCAWSEWTGEMPQHFGDGTRLSIL.

The rearrangement uses TRBV7-8 and TRBJ2-7, with 8 bases identical to TRBD1. V lost 1 base and J lost 2; bases outside the gene matches: 1. Germline V gene data show CDR1 as SGHVS and CDR2 as FQNEAQ. CDR3 length: 14 residues. The CDR3 DNA is TGTGCCAGCAGCTTAGTACAGGGGGCCTACGAGCAGTACTTC. Translation gives CASSLVQGAYEQYF.

This clone was recorded a few times. The rearrangement joins TRBV12-3 or TRBV12-4 to TRBJ1-2; D perhaps matches TRBD1 (5 bases). The length of the CDR3 is 13 residues. Between the trimmed V and J ends, which lost 6 bases and 5 bases, there was a span of 13 bases. CDR3 in amino acids: CASSRQIRYGYTF. Here the CDR3 DNA reads TGTGCCAGCAGCCGACAGATTCGGTATGGCTACACCTTC.

The V and J genes are TRBV5-5 and TRBJ1-5; D not resolved. Germline lookup yields CDR1 SGHKS and CDR2 YYEKEE (reference sequence). Trimming shortened V by 4 bases and J by 5 bases, and 13 bases separated the two germline ends. There are 14 residues in the CDR3. Here the CDR3 DNA reads TGTGCCAGCAGCGACGTCGGAGGGTATCAGCCCCAGCATTTT. Translating it yields CASSDVGGYQPQHF. The full variable domain, rest sourced from reference TRBV5-5 and TRBJ1-5, is DAGVTQSPTHLIKTRGQQVTLRCSPISGHKSVSWYQQVLGQGPQFIFQYYEKEERGRGNFPDRFSARQFPNYSSELNVNALLLGDSALYLCASSDVGGYQPQHFGDGTRLSIL.

This sequence joins TRBV18 and TRBJ1-5; weak D call: TRBD1 (6 bases). Germline V CDR1 and CDR2: KGHSH, LQKENI. The CDR3 runs 13 residues. The ends were cut back, 5 bases at V and 4 bases at J, with 9 bases in the middle. In DNA, the CDR3 is TGTGCCAGCTCAGGTCAGGGGAATCAGCCCCAGCATTTT. It encodes CASSGQGNQPQHF. The full variable domain, completed using reference TRBV18 and TRBJ1-5, is NAGVMQNPRHLVRRRGQEARLRCSPMKGHSHVYWYRQLPEEGLKFMVYLQKENIIDESGMPKERFSAEFPKEGPSILRIQQVVRGDSAAYFCASSGQGNQPQHFGDGTRLSIL.